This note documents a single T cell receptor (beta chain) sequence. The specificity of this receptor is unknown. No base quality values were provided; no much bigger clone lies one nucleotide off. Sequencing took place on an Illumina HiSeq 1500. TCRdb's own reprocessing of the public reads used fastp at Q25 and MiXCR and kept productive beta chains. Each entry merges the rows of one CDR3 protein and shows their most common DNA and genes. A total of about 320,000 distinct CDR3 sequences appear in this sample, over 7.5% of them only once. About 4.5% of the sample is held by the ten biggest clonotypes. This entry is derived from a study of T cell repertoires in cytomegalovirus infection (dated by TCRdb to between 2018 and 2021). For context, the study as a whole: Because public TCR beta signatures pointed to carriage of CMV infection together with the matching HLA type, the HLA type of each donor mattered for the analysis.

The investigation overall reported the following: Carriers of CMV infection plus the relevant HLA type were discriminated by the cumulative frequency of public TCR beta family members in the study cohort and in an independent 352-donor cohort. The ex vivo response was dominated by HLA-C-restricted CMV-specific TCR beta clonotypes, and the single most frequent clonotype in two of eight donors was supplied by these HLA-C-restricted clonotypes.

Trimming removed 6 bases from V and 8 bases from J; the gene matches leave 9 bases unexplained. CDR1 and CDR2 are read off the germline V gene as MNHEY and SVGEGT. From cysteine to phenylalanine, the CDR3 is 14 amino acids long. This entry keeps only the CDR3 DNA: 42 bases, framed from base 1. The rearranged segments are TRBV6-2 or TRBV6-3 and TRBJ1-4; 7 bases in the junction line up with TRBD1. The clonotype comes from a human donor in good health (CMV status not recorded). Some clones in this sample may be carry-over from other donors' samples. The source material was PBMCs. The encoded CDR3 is CASRSDRVREKLFF. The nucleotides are TGTGCCAGCAGGTCCGACAGGGTACGAGAAAAACTGTTTTTT.